The sequence of this T cell receptor (beta chain) was determined in a study of blood T cell repertoires in COVID-19. About the research overall: T cells, B-cell-depleted T cells, or PBMCs supplied cDNA or gDNA.

Per the authors' pipeline: Estimated nucleated cell counts came from reference gene primer amplification. The assay was immunoSEQ multiplex PCR, and TCRdb's table has in-frame clones only and misses some. The V and J calls and the clone size are those of that table, but D and trimming were determined from the DNA. The profile shows over 50,000 clones, approximately 84% of them singletons. V dropped 4 bases and J dropped 6 bases, with 7 bases sitting between them. Germline CDR1 and CDR2: MNHNY and SVGAGI (reference sequence). The CDR3 totals 11 residues. What was sequenced was peripheral blood. The receptor comes from a human donor in a cohort sampled during active COVID-19. The chain recombines TRBV6-6 with TRBJ2-7; tentatively, D is TRBD2 (6 bases). CDR3 sequence reads: CASSSGGEQYF. In DNA, the CDR3 is TGTGCCAGCAGTTCCGGGGGCGAGCAGTACTTC.